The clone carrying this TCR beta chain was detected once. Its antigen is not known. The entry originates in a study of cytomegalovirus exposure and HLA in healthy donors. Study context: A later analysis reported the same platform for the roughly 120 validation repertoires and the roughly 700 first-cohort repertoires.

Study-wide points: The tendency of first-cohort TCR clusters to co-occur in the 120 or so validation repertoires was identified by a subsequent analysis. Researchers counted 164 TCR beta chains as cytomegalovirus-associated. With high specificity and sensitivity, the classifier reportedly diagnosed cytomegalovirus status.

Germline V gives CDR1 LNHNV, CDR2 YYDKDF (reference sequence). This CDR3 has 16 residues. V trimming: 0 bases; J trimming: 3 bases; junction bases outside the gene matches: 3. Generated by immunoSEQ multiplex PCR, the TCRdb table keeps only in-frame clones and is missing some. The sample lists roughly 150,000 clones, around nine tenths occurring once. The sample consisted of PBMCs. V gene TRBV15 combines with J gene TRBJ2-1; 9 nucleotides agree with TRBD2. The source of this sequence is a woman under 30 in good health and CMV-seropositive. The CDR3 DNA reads TGTGCCACCAGCAGAGAGCGGGAGGGCCACTACAATGAGCAGTTCTTC. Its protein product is CATSREREGHYNEQFF.